In its sample, the clone carrying this T cell receptor (beta chain) was seen many times. Its antigen is not known. This entry is derived from a study of identical twins. Overall study findings and caveats: The study found that models underestimated out-of-frame TCR alpha sharing in monozygotic twins.

In germline, CDR1 is SQVTM, CDR2 ANQGSEA. The CDR3 has 13 residues. V shed 6 bases, J shed 7 bases, and the junction held 5 bases outside the gene matches. Unique molecular identifiers were present on cDNA, and template switching added a universal primer site. TCRdb re-called the 5' RACE reads through MiXCR, storing one row per CDR3 protein. The table records 450,000 to 650,000 distinct CDR3 sequences, 13% to 15% of them present only once. This sample was shared with a second study, whose subject was yellow fever vaccine responses in identical twins.

The chain employs TRBV29-1 and TRBJ2-1; 11 bases align to TRBD2. The sequenced material came from CD4+ T cells sorted from blood. The sequence was obtained from a woman under 30 in good health. CDR3 region: CSVDIAGGNEQFF. CDR3 DNA: TGCAGCGTGGATATAGCGGGAGGGAATGAGCAGTTCTTC.